This T cell receptor beta chain emerged from a study of T cells in Graves' hyperthyroidism and ophthalmopathy. The wider study: Blood was drawn when the patient was first diagnosed and still untreated.

This clonotype has ten or more counts. It was RNA transcripts that yielded the amplified TCR beta CDR3 regions. The study used the HTBI primer set for a first-round RT-PCR of the TCR CDR3. TCRdb analysed the multiplex PCR reads with MiXCR anew, one entry per CDR3 protein. The table shows roughly 520,000 distinct CDR3 sequences, with roughly 24% occurring only once. Sequencing input: blood. This receptor was obtained from a woman aged 30 to 39 with Graves' ophthalmopathy.

The CDR3 reads CASSSQEPWTGRGQPQHF. CDR3 sequence (DNA): TGTGCCAGCAGTTCCCAAGAGCCCTGGACAGGGAGGGGTCAGCCCCAGCATTTT. The chain combines TRBV12-3 or TRBV12-4 with TRBJ1-5; 8 nucleotides align to TRBD1. This CDR3 has 18 residues. V lost 4 bases, J lost 6 bases, and 17 bases stayed unmatched.